The rows below give T cell receptor beta chains drawn from one sample of a study of blood T cell repertoires in COVID-19. The protocol was immunoSEQ multiplex PCR, while the TCRdb copy is restricted to in-frame clones and leaves out a portion. The repertoire holds fewer than 300,000 clones, with approximately 84% as singletons. The material sequenced was peripheral blood. Source of these receptors: a human donor with COVID-19, enrolled during active disease. The donor label of this sample is uncertain. The conserved cysteine and the conserved F or W are not part of the CDR3 here.

CDR3 protein | J gene | V gene
ASSLASGWRADTQY | TRBJ2-3 | TRBV11-2
ASSPKGLADSGTQY | TRBJ2-5 | TRBV28
ASSLDRSGGAFIGTEAF | TRBJ1-1 | TRBV5-6
ASSLEGTSGSGYEQY | TRBJ2-7 | TRBV5-1
ASSLPQGSSGEQY | TRBJ2-7 | TRBV5-6
ASSVGGLATGELF | TRBJ2-2 | TRBV9
ASNTSPGGGYNEQF | TRBJ2-1 | TRBV19
ASRRQGDTYEQY | TRBJ2-7 | TRBV7-9
ASSSRLAGSLGYEQY | TRBJ2-7 | TRBV19
ASSYSGGENGELF | TRBJ2-2 | TRBV6-6
ASSQDLLSYEQY | TRBJ2-7 | TRBV3-1/TRBV3-2
ASSVGDRPPIYEQY | TRBJ2-7 | TRBV9
ASSRGFRQPQH | TRBJ1-5 | TRBV7-2
ASSLSYPAGGGETQY | TRBJ2-5 | TRBV27
AWGDRGLSEDEKLF | TRBJ1-4 | TRBV30
ASSRYNEQF | TRBJ2-1 | TRBV7-9
ASSLRGTDSTDTQY | TRBJ2-3 | TRBV28
ASSTPGQWETQY | TRBJ2-5 | TRBV7-6
ASGGAATDTQY | TRBJ2-3 | TRBV28
ASSLDGENTEAF | TRBJ1-1 | TRBV5-1
ASSQDAAQQETQY | TRBJ2-5 | TRBV3-1/TRBV3-2
AWTWDRGNTQY | TRBJ2-3 | TRBV30
ASSLTWNSPLH | TRBJ1-6 | TRBV27
SVEDLEAEAF | TRBJ1-1 | TRBV29-1
ATRTSGRADTQY | TRBJ2-3 | TRBV28
ASSEGWAPNNQPQH | TRBJ1-5 | TRBV6-1
ASSPSSGGGNEQF | TRBJ2-1 | TRBV18
ASSYSRLGRIDTQY | TRBJ2-3 | TRBV6-2/TRBV6-3
ASSVTVNTEAF | TRBJ1-1 | TRBV9
ASSLLGQERYEQY | TRBJ2-7 | TRBV27
ASSPDREGGQF | TRBJ2-1 | TRBV6-4
ASSLAGATNEKLF | TRBJ1-4 | TRBV28
ASSEIRAGLLEQY | TRBJ2-7 | TRBV19
ASSQEWQGQAF | TRBJ1-1 | TRBV4-3
ASSTWPPYGYT | TRBJ1-2 | TRBV27
ASSPGSGAGQPQH | TRBJ1-5 | TRBV7-2
ASSLYFRPTGAGYGYT | TRBJ1-2 | TRBV28
ASSKGQGLNTEAF | TRBJ1-1 | TRBV19
ASSLLPGQGGGNQPQH | TRBJ1-5 | TRBV19
ASSQDPGQNYGYT | TRBJ1-2 | TRBV4-1
ASSISSTNEKLF | TRBJ1-4 | TRBV19
ASSLGLDNTGELF | TRBJ2-2 | TRBV7-8
ASSDPAGGYREQY | TRBJ2-7 | TRBV27
ASRGSGPLQY | TRBJ2-7 | TRBV9
ASSPGIVETNEKLF | TRBJ1-4 | TRBV5-1
ASSLGFQRDPTGELF | TRBJ2-2 | TRBV7-9
SASMAPYEQY | TRBJ2-7 | TRBV20-1
ASSRNRGDTEAF | TRBJ1-1 | TRBV11-1
ASSPADREDTIY | TRBJ1-3 | TRBV10-1
ASSQDTLALNIQY | TRBJ2-4 | TRBV3-1/TRBV3-2
ASSENRGQPQH | TRBJ1-5 | TRBV11-2